What follows are 7 T cell receptor beta chains derived from one specimen sequenced in a study of blood T cell repertoires in COVID-19 (dated by TCRdb to the early 2020s). The library came from the immunoSEQ multiplex PCR assay. TCRdb obtained this table from immuneACCESS and retained in-frame rearrangements with V and J assigned. These tables miss some clones; where compared with another copy, unresolved V genes account for less than half of the shortfall, and the remainder is unexplained. The sample profile shows about 56,000 clones; around 84% of them were found once. The ten largest make up roughly 13% of the sample. Material for sequencing was peripheral blood. These receptors were collected from a woman aged 80 or over with acute or convalescent COVID-19.

The rearrangement uses TRBV18 and TRBJ1-1; 8 bases fit TRBD1. V trimming: 5 bases; J trimming: 4 bases; junction bases outside the gene matches: 12. Germline V CDR1 and CDR2: KGHSH, LQKENI. The CDR3 spans 16 residues. CDR3 nucleotide sequence: TGTGCCAGCTCATCAACGACAGGGGTGTGGGGCACTGAAGCTTTCTTT. This sequence encodes CASSSTTGVWGTEAFF.

The V gene is TRBV19, the J gene TRBJ1-5; 10 nucleotides match TRBD1. V dropped 5 bases and J dropped 6; count of bases not matched to a gene: 7. The CDR3 runs to 15 residues. Per the germline V gene, CDR1 is LNHDA and CDR2 is SQIVND (reference sequence). The CDR3 sequence: CASSPTTGGIQPQHF. The CDR3 DNA follows: TGTGCCAGTAGTCCTACGACAGGGGGCATTCAGCCCCAGCATTTT.

This clone was recorded once. This chain joins TRBV6-5 and TRBJ2-3; weak D call: TRBD2 (6 bases). This CDR3 is 15 amino acids long. Germline values: CDR1 MNHEY, CDR2 SVGAGI. Trimming pared 0 bases from V and 2 bases from J, leaving 9 bases between. This CDR3 is CASSYSGGDTDTQYF. The CDR3 region has the DNA TGTGCCAGCAGTTACTCCGGGGGAGACACAGATACGCAGTATTTT.

V and J are TRBV5-1 and TRBJ2-5; 7 bases agree with TRBD1. Germline CDR1 and CDR2: SGHRS and YFSETQ. After removal of 4 bases from V and 1 base from J, the junction contained 7 bases not matched to a gene. The CDR3 has 15 residues. The CDR3 loop reads CASSQGGGGQETQYF. CDR3 nucleotide sequence: TGCGCCAGCAGCCAAGGGGGCGGCGGCCAAGAGACCCAGTACTTC. Full variable domain (remainder filled in from reference TRBV5-1 and TRBJ2-5): KAGVTQTPRYLIKTRGQQVTLSCSPISGHRSVSWYQQTPGQGLQFLFEYFSETQRNKGNFPGRFSGRQFSNSRSEMNVSTLELGDSALYLCASSQGGGGQETQYFGPGTRLLVL.

The chain is built from TRBV10-3 and TRBJ2-7; 9 bases agree with TRBD1. The CDR3 runs to 14 residues. V shed 7 bases and J 2 bases; nucleotides not matched to a gene: 6. Germline assignment: CDR1 ENHRY and CDR2 SYGVKD. CDR3 amino acids: CAITSGTGPYEQYF. CDR3 in DNA: TGTGCCATCACCTCCGGGACAGGGCCCTACGAGCAGTACTTC.

This sequence joins TRBV6-5 and TRBJ1-2, with TRBD1 identical over 7 bases. The CDR3 is 14 amino acids. Trimming at V came to 4 bases and at J to 6 bases, leaving 8 bases not matched to a gene. Germline V CDR1 and CDR2: MNHEY, SVGAGI. The CDR3 nucleotides read TGTGCCAGCAGTTCCCAGGGGGGAGCGAATGGCTACACCTTC. Translated, it gives CASSSQGGANGYTF.

The rearrangement uses TRBV6-5 and TRBJ1-6, with D tentatively TRBD1 (5 bases). CDR1 is MNHEY, CDR2 SVGAGI, per germline. The V gene lost 5 bases and the J gene lost 3 bases, with 11 bases spanning the gap. The length of the CDR3 is 15 residues. CDR3 sequence reads: CASSTGTHYNSPLHF. In nucleotides, the CDR3 is TGTGCCAGCAGTACCGGGACTCACTATAATTCACCCCTCCACTTT.